This T cell receptor beta chain was captured by sequencing in a study of T cells after posttransplantation cyclophosphamide. Germline V gives CDR1 LNHDA, CDR2 SQIVND (reference sequence). The V end lost 1 base, the J end lost 4 bases, and 10 bases lay between the germline ends. This CDR3 is 14 amino acids long. A marrow graft followed busulfan-fludarabine conditioning, with cyclophosphamide on days +3 and +4. Study-level findings and limits: Blood and skin or GI T cell repertoires showed limited TRB overlap. Later blood repertoires were often dominated by clones from the donor CD8+ memory compartment. Recipient CMV seropositivity and CMV reactivation strongly tracked TRB clonality.

This clone is judged medium-sized. Its cognate antigen is unknown. Repertoires were generated with immunoSEQ multiplex PCR, while TCRdb's copy carries only in-frame clones and drops some. Observed in the sample are over 6,000 clones, none of them singletons. The J gene is TRBJ1-2, the V gene TRBV19; possibly TRBD1 for D (6 bases). The clonotype originates from a male patient younger than 35 who received an allogeneic stem cell transplant from an unrelated donor, was CMV-positive, and had acute and chronic GVHD. Part of the T cells may come from the graft donor. The sequencing used PBMCs, collected after allogeneic stem cell transplant with posttransplant cyclophosphamide. CDR3 nucleotides: TGTGCCAGTAGTATAGCAGGGGAGCTCTATGGCTACACCTTC. Translated: CASSIAGELYGYTF.